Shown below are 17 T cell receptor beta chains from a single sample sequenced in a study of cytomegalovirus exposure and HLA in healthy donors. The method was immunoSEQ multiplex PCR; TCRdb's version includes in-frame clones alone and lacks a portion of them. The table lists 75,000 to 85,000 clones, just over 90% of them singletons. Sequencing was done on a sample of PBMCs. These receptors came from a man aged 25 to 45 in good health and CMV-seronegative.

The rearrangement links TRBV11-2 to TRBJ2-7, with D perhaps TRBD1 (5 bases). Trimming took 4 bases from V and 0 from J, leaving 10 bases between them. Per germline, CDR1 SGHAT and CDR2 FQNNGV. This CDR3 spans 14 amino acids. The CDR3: CASSSMTASYEQYF. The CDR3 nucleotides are TGTGCCAGCAGCTCCATGACAGCCTCCTACGAGCAGTACTTC. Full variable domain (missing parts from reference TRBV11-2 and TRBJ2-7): EAGVAQSPRYKIIEKRQSVAFWCNPISGHATLYWYQQILGQGPKLLIQFQNNGVVDDSQLPKDRFSAERLKGVDSTLKIQPAKLEDSAVYLCASSSMTASYEQYFGPGTRLTVT.

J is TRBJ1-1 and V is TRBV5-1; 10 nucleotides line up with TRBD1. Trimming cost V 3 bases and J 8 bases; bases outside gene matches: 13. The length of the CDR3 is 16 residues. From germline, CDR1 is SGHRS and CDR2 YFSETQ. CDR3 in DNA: TGCGCCAGCAGCTCCTTCGACAGGGGGCACCAGCGGGAAGCTTTCTTT. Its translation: CASSSFDRGHQREAFF. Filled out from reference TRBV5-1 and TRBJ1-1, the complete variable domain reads KAGVTQTPRYLIKTRGQQVTLSCSPISGHRSVSWYQQTPGQGLQFLFEYFSETQRNKGNFPGRFSGRQFSNSRSEMNVSTLELGDSALYLCASSSFDRGHQREAFFGQGTRLTVV.

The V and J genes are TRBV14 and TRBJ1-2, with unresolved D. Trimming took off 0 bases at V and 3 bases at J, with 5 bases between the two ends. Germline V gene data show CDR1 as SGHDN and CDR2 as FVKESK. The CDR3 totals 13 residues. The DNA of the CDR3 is TGTGCCAGCAGCCAAGACAATTACTATGGCTACACCTTC. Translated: CASSQDNYYGYTF.

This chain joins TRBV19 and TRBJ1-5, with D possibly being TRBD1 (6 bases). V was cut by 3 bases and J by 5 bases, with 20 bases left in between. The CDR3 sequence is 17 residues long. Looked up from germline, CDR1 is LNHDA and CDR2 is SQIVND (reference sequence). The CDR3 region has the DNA TGTGCCAGTAGTATTAATGGGGGCAACCAAATGGATCAGCCCCAGCATTTT. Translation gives CASSINGGNQMDQPQHF.

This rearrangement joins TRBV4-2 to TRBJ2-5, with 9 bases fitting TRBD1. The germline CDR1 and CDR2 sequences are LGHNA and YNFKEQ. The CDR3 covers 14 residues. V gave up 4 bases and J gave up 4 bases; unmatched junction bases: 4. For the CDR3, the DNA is TGTGCCAGCAGCCCAGACAGGGGGAGAGAGACCCAGTACTTC. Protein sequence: CASSPDRGRETQYF.

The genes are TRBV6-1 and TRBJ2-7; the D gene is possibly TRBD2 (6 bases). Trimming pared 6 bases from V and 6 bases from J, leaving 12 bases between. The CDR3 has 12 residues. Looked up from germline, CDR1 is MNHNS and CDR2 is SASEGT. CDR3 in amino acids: CASSLLGGEQYF. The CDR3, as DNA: TGTGCCAGCAGCCTCCTGGGGGGCGAGCAGTACTTC.

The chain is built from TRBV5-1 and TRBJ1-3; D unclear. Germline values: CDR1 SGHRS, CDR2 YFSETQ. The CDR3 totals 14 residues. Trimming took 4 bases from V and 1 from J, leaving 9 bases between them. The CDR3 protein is CASSPDLSGNTIYF. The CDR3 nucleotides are TGCGCCAGCAGCCCTGACTTATCTGGAAACACCATATATTTT. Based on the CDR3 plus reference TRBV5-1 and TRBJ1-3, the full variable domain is KAGVTQTPRYLIKTRGQQVTLSCSPISGHRSVSWYQQTPGQGLQFLFEYFSETQRNKGNFPGRFSGRQFSNSRSEMNVSTLELGDSALYLCASSPDLSGNTIYFGEGSWLTVV.

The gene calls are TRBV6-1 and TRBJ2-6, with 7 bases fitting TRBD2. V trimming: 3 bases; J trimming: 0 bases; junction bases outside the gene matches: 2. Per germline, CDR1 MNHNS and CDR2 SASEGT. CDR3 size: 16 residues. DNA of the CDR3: TGTGCCAGCAGTGAGTCGGGGGGCTCTGGGGCCAACGTCCTGACTTTC. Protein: CASSESGGSGANVLTF.

This CDR3 is CARSPFEGVTNSPLHF. DNA for the CDR3: TGTGCCAGAAGCCCTTTTGAGGGGGTCACTAATTCACCCCTCCACTTT. The chain links TRBV5-3 to TRBJ1-6; TRBD1 might be the D (6 bases). TRBV5-3 is flagged as an ORF with uncertain function. The V end was cut by 4 bases, the J end by 6 bases, with 17 bases between. The CDR3 sequence is 16 residues long.

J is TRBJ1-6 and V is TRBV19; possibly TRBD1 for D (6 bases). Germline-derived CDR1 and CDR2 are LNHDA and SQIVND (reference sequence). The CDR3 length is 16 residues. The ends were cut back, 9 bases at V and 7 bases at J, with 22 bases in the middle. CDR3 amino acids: CASSPILRGQNSPLHF. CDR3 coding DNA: TGTGCCAGCAGCCCCATCCTCAGGGGTCAAAATTCACCCCTCCACTTT.

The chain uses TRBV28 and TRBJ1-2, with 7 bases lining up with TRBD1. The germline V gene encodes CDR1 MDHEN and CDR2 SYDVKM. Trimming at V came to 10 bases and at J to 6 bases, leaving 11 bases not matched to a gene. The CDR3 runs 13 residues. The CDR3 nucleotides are TGTGCCACACAGACAGGGATCTTGGATGGCTACACCTTC. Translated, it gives CATQTGILDGYTF.

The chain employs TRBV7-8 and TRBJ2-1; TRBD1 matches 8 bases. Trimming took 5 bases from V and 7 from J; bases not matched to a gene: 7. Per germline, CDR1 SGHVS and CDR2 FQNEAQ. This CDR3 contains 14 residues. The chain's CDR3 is CASSPRTGRNEQFF. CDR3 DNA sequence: TGTGCCAGCAGCCCGCGGACAGGGAGAAATGAGCAGTTCTTC.

The CDR3 sequence: CASSPGGAKQYF. The CDR3 region has the DNA TGTGCCAGCAGCCCGGGCGGGGCTAAGCAGTACTTC. This chain connects TRBV27 to TRBJ2-7; D perhaps matches TRBD2 (6 bases). Germline V CDR1 and CDR2: MNHEY, SMNVEV (reference sequence). V gave up 6 bases and J gave up 8 bases, with 14 bases separating them. CDR3 length: 12 residues.

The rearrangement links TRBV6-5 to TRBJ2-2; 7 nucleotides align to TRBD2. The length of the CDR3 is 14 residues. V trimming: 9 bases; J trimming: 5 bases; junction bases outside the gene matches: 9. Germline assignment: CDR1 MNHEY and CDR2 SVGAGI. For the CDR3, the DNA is TGTGCCAGTAAAACCGGGACTATTACCGGGGAGCTGTTTTTT. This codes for CASKTGTITGELFF.

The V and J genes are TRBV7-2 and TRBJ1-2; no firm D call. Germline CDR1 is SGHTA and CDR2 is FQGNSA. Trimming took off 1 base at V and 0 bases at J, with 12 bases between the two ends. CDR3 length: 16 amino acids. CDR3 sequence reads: CASSLGRGPANYGYTF. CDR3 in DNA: TGTGCCAGCAGCTTAGGTAGAGGGCCGGCTAACTATGGCTACACCTTC.

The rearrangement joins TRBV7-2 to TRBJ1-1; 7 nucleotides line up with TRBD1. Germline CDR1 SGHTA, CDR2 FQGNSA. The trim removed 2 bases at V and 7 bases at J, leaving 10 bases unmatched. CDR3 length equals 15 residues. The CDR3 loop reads CASSLSGGKVGEAFF. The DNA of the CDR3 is TGTGCCAGCAGCTTATCAGGGGGTAAAGTTGGTGAAGCTTTCTTT.

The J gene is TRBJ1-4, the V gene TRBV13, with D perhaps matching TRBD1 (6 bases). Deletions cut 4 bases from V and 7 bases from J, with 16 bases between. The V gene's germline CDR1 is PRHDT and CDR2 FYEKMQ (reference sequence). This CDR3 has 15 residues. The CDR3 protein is CASSSGSGEGEKLFF. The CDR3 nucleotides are TGTGCCAGCAGCTCTGGGTCAGGGGAGGGTGAAAAACTGTTTTTT.